The TCR beta chain described here comes from a study of blood T cell repertoires in COVID-19. Turning to the study itself: Samples of COVID-19 (acute and convalescent) were obtained from the United States, Italy and Spain.

The CDR3 totals 12 residues. Trimming removed 10 bases at V and 5 bases at J, with 13 bases between. Looked up from germline, CDR1 is ENHRY and CDR2 is SYGVKD. Participants were aged about 18 to 95 years, lived in around 22 US areas, and enrolled virtually. What the recovered Cohort 3 donors had was two negative PCRs, clearance, or symptom resolution. TCRdb's copy holds only in-frame clones and misses some; the assay was immunoSEQ multiplex PCR. The sample holds about 190,000 clones; approximately 84% are singletons and the top ten take approximately 3%. Sample: PBMCs or T cells enriched from blood (not recorded which). This sequence joins TRBV10-3 and TRBJ2-3; TRBD1 might be the D (6 bases). The origin of this receptor is a woman aged 25 to 39 who had recovered from COVID-19. The CDR3 is CATAGEKDTQYF. The CDR3 DNA is TGTGCCACCGCAGGGGAGAAAGATACGCAGTATTTT.